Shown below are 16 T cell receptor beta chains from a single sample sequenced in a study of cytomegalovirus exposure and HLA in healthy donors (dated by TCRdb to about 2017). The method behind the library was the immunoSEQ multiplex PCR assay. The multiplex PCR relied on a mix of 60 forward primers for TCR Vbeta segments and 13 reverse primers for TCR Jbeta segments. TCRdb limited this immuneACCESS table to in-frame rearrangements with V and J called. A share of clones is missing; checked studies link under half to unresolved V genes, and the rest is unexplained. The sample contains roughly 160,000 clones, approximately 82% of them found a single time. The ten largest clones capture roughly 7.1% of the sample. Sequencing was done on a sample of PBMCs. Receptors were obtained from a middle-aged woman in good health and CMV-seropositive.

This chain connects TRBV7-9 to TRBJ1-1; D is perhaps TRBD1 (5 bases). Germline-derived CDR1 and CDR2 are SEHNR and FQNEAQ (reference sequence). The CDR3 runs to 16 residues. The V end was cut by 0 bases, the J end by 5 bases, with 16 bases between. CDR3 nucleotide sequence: TGTGCCAGCAGCTTAGCGCTGTCAGGGATCGGAACTGAAGCTTTCTTT. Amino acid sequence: CASSLALSGIGTEAFF.

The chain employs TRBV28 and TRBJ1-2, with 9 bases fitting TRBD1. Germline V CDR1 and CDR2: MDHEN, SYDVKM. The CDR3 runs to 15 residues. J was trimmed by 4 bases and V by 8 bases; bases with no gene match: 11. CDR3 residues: CASRPPGTGTYGYTF. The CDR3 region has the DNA TGTGCCAGCCGACCTCCCGGGACAGGGACCTATGGCTACACCTTC.

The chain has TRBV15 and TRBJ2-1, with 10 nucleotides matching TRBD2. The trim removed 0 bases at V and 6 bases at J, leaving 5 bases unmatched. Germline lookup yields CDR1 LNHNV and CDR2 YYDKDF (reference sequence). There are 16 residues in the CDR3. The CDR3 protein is CATSRDRGTSANEQFF. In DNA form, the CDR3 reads TGTGCCACCAGCAGAGATCGTGGGACTAGCGCCAATGAGCAGTTCTTC.

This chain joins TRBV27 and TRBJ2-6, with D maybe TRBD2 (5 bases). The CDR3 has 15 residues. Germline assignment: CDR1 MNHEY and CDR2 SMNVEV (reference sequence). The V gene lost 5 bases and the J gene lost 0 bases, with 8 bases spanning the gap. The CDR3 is CASSGGSSGANVLTF. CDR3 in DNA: TGTGCCAGCAGTGGAGGTAGCTCTGGGGCCAACGTCCTGACTTTC.

This CDR3 reads CASSLGSLAGGETQYF. As DNA, the CDR3 is TGCGCCAGCAGCTTGGGGTCACTAGCGGGAGGAGAGACCCAGTACTTC. The chain is built from TRBV5-1 and TRBJ2-5; 12 positions match TRBD2. Germline assignment: CDR1 SGHRS and CDR2 YFSETQ. The CDR3 has 16 residues. V shed 0 bases and J 4 bases; nucleotides not matched to a gene: 4.

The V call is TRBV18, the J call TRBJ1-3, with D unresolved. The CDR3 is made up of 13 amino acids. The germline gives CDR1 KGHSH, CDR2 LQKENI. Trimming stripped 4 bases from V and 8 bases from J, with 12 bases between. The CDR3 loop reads CASSLRFGDTIYF. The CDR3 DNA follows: TGTGCCAGCTCACTCAGGTTCGGGGACACCATATATTTT.

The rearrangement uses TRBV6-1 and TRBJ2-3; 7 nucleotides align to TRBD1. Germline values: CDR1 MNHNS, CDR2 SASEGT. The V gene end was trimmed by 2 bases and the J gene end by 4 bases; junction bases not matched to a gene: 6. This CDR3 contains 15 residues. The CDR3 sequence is CASSETPGGADTQYF. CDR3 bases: TGTGCCAGCAGTGAAACCCCAGGGGGAGCAGATACGCAGTATTTT.

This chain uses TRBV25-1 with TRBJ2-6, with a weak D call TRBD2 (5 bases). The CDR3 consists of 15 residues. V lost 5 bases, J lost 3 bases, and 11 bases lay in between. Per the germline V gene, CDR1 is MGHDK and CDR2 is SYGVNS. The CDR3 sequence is CASSLYGNGANVLTF. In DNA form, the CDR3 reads TGTGCCAGCAGTCTTTACGGGAATGGGGCCAACGTCCTGACTTTC.

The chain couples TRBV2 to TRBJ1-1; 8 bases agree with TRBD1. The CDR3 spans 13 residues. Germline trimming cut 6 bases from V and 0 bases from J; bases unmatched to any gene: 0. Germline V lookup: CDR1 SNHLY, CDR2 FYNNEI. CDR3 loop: CASRDRVNTEAFF. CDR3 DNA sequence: TGTGCCAGCAGGGACAGGGTGAACACTGAAGCTTTCTTT.

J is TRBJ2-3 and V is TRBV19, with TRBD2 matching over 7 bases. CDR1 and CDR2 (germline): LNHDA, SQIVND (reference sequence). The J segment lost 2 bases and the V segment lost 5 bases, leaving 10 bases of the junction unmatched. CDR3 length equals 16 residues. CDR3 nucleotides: TGTGCCAGTAGTGAGTTCCGAGCGGGGCACACAGATACGCAGTATTTT. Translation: CASSEFRAGHTDTQYF.

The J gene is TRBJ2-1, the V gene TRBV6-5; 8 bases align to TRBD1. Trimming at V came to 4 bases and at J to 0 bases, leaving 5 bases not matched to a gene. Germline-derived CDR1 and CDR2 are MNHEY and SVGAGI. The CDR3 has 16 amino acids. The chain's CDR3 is CASSSSGTGSYNEQFF. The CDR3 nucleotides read TGTGCCAGCAGTTCCTCCGGGACAGGCTCCTACAATGAGCAGTTCTTC.

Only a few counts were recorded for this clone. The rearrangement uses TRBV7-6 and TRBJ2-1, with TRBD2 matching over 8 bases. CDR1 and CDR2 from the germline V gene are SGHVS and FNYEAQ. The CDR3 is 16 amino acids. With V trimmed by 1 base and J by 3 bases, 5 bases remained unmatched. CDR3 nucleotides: TGTGCCAGCAGCTTAGTTTCCAGCGGGGGCTACAATGAGCAGTTCTTC. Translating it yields CASSLVSSGGYNEQFF. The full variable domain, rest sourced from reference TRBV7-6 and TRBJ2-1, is GAGVSQSPRYKVTKRGQDVALRCDPISGHVSLYWYRQALGQGPEFLTYFNYEAQQDKSGLPNDRFSAERPEGSISTLTIQRTEQRDSAMYRCASSLVSSGGYNEQFFGPGTRLTVL.

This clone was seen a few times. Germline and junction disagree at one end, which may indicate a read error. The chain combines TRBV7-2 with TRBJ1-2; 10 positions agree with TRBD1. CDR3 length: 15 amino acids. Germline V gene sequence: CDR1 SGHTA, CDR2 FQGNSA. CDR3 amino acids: CASSLGGGQGPPRQF. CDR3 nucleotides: TGTGCCAGCAGCTTAGGGGGGGGACAGGGGCCCCCAAGGCAGTTC.

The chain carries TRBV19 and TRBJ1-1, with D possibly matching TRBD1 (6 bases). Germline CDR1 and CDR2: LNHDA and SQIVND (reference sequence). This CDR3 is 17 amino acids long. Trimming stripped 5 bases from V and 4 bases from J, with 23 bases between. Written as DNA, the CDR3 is TGTGCCAGTAGTGGAAGACAGCAGGGGTGGGGGGGCACTGAAGCTTTCTTT. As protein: CASSGRQQGWGGTEAFF.

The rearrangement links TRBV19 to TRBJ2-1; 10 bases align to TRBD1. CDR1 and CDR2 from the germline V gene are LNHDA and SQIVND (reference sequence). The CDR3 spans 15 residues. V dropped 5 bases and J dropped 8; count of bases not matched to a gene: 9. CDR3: CASSSTGGSDYEQFF. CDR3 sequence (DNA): TGTGCCAGTAGTTCGACAGGGGGCTCCGATTATGAGCAGTTCTTC.

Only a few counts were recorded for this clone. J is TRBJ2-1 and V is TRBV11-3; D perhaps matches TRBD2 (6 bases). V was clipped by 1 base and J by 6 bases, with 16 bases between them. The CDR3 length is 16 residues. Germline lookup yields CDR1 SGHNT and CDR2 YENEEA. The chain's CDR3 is CASSLAGSRQTNEQFF. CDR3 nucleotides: TGTGCCAGCAGCTTAGCCGGGAGCCGACAAACCAATGAGCAGTTCTTC.